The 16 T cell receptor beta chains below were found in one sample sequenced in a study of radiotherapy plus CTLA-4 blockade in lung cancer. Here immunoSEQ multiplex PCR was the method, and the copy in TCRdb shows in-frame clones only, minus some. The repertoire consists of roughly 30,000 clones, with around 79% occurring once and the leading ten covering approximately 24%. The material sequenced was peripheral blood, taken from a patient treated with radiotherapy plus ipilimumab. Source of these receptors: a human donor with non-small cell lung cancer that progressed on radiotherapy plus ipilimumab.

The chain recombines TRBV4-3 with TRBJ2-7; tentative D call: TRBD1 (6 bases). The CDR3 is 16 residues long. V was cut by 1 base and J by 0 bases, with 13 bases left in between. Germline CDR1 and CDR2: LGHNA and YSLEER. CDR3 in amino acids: CASSQVAGANSYEQYF. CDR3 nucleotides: TGCGCCAGCAGCCAAGTGGCAGGGGCAAACTCCTACGAGCAGTACTTC.

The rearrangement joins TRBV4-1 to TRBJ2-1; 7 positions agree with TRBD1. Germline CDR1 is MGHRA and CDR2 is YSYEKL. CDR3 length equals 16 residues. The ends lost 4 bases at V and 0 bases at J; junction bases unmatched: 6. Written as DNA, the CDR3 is TGCGCCAGCAGCCCTCACCGGGACAGCTCCTACAATGAGCAGTTCTTC. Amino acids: CASSPHRDSSYNEQFF.

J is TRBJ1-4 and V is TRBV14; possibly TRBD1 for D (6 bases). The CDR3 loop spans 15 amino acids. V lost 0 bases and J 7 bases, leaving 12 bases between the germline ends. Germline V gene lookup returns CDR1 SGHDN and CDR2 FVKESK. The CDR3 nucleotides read TGTGCCAGCAGCCAAGAAGGCGGCAGGGGTGAAAAACTGTTTTTT. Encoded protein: CASSQEGGRGEKLFF. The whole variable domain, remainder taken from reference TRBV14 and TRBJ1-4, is EAGVTQFPSHSVIEKGQTVTLRCDPISGHDNLYWYRRVMGKEIKFLLHFVKESKQDESGMPNNRFLAERTGGTYSTLKVQPAELEDSGVYFCASSQEGGRGEKLFFGSGTQLSVL.

CDR3 protein: CASSPPVGETQYF. The DNA of the CDR3 is TGTGCCAGCAGTCCCCCGGTCGGGGAGACCCAGTACTTC. The chain joins TRBV27 to TRBJ2-5, with D unresolved. The CDR3 has 13 amino acids. From germline, CDR1 is MNHEY and CDR2 SMNVEV (reference sequence). V was trimmed by 5 bases and J by 5 bases, leaving 12 bases between them.

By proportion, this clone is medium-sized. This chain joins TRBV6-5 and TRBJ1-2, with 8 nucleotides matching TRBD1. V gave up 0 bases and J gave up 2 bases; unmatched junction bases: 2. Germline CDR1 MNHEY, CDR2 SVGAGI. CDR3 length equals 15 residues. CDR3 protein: CASSYSGDRNYGYTF. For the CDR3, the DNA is TGTGCCAGCAGTTACTCTGGGGACAGGAACTATGGCTACACCTTC.

CDR3 sequence (DNA): TGTGCCTGGGAGGTAGGGAGAGGGGAGACCCAGTACTTC. Encoded protein: CAWEVGRGETQYF. The gene calls are TRBV30 and TRBJ2-5; a weak D match, TRBD2 (5 bases). The germline gives CDR1 GTSNPN, CDR2 SVGIG (reference sequence). V was shortened by 5 bases and J by 5 bases, with 15 bases between the two germline ends. CDR3 size: 13 residues.

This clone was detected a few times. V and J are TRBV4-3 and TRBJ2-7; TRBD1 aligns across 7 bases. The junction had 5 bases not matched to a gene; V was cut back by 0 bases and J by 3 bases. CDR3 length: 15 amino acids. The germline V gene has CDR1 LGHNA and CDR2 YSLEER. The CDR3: CASSQDTGDRYEQYF. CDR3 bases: TGCGCCAGCAGCCAAGACACAGGGGACCGCTACGAGCAGTACTTC.

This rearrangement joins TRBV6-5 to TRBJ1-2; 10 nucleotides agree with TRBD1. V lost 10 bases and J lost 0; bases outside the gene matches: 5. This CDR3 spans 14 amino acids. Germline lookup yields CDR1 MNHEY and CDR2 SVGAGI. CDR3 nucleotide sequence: TGTGCCACGGGACAGGGGTCGACTAACTATGGCTACACCTTC. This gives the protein CATGQGSTNYGYTF.

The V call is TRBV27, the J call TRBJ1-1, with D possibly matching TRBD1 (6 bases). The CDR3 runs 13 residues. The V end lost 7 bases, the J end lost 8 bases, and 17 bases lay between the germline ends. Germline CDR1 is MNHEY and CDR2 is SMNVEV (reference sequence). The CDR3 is CASIPIGGTEAFF. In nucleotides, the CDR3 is TGTGCCAGCATCCCTATTGGGGGGACAGAAGCTTTCTTT.

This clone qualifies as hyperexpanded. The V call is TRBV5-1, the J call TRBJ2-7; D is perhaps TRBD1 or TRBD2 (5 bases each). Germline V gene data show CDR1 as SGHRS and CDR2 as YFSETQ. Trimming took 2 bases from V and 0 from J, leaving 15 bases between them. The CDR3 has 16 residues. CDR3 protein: CASSLSHLGASYEQYF. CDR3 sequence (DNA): TGCGCCAGCAGCTTATCTCATCTCGGGGCCTCCTACGAGCAGTACTTC.

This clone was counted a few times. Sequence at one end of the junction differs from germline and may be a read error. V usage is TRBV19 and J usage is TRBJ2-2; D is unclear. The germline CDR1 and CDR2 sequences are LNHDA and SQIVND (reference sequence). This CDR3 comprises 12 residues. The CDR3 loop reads CASGIPDGELFF. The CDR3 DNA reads TGTGCCAGTGGTATCCCAGACGGGGAGCTGTTTTTT.

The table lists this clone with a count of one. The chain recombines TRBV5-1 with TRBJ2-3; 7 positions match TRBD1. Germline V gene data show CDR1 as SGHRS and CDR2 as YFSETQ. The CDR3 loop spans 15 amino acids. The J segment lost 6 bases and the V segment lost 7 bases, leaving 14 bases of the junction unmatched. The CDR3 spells CASSQGDPGTDTQYF. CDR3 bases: TGCGCCAGCTCCCAGGGGGACCCGGGGACCGATACGCAGTATTTT.

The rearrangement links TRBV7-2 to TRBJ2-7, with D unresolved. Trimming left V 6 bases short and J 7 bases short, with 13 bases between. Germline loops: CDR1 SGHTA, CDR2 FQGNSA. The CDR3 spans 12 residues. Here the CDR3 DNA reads TGTGCCAGCAGTTTTGATGGGTGGGAGCAGTACTTC. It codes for CASSFDGWEQYF.

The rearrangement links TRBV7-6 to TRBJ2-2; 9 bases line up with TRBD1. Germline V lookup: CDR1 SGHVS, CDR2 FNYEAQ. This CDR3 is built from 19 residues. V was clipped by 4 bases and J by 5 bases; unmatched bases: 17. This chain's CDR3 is CASSSPYLSTGGSTGELFF. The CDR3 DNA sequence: TGTGCCAGCAGCTCCCCTTACCTTTCGACAGGGGGATCGACCGGGGAGCTGTTTTTT.

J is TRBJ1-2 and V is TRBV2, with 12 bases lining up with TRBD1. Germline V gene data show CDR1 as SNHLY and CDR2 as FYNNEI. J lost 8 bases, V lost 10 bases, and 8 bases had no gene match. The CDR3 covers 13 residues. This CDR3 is CAMGGQGAQGYTF. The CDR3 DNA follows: TGTGCCATGGGGGGACAGGGGGCGCAGGGCTACACCTTC.

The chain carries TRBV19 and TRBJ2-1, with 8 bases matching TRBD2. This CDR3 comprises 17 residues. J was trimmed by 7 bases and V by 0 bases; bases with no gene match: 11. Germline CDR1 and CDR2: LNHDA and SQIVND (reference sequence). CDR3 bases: TGTGCCAGTAGTATAGATGGAAAGCGGGAGCCGTGGAATGAGCAGTTCTTC. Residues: CASSIDGKREPWNEQFF.